This T cell receptor (beta chain) was recovered during a study of neurological immune-mediated disorders. Study findings and constraints: Subjects shared no identical expanded-clone CDR3 amino acid sequences, suggesting private TCR-beta repertoires in all groups. Multiple sclerosis was found to have the least TCR clonal expansion, below healthy controls, and HTLV-1-associated myelopathy the most.

With regard to this clonotype: What it recognizes is unknown.

This CDR3 is built from 16 residues. The V gene's germline CDR1 is LGHDT and CDR2 YNNKEL (reference sequence). V shed 0 bases, J shed 4 bases, and the junction held 6 bases outside the gene matches. cDNA was made by 5'RACE with 10-nucleotide random UMIs. Each CDR3 protein is one row after TCRdb ran MiXCR on the 5' RACE reads. This sample has fewer than 90,000 distinct CDR3 sequences, with over 9% found just once. Where libraries were unsorted, they were derived from 2 million PBMCs stored at -80 degrees C. V and J are TRBV3-1 and TRBJ2-7; 10 bases map to TRBD2. This TCR was recovered from a man aged 35-49 years in good health. Sequenced: PBMCs. For the CDR3, the DNA is TGTGCCAGCAGCCAAGATATCGCTAGCGGGGGTTACGAGCAGTACTTC. Protein: CASSQDIASGGYEQYF.